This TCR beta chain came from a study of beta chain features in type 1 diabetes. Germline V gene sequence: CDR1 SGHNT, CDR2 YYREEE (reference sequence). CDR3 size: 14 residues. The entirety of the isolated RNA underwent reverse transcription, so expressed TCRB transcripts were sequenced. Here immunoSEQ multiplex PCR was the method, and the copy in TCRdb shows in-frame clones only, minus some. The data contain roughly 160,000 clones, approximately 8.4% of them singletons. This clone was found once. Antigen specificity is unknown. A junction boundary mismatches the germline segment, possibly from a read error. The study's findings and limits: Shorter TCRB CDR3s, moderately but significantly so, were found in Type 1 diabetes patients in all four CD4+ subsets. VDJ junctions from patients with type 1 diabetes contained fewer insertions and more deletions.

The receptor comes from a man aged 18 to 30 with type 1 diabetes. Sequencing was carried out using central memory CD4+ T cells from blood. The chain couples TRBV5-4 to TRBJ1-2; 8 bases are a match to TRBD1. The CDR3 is CASSRETGDYGYTF. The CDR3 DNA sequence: TGCGCCAGCAGCCGAGAGACAGGGGACTATGGCTACACCTTC.